The rows below give T cell receptor beta chains drawn from one sample of a study of T cells after yellow fever vaccination. TCRdb reprocessed the 5' RACE reads via MiXCR and lists one record per CDR3 protein. The repertoire consists of 150,000 to 200,000 distinct CDR3 sequences, with about 11% occurring once and the leading ten covering 35% to 45%. Sequenced here: CD8+ T cells sorted from PBMCs, sampled 15 days after the yellow fever booster vaccination. The receptors were gathered from a man between 18 and 35 years old who received the YFV17D yellow fever vaccine. Each CDR3 is given with its conserved first and last residue. Fields, in order: D gene, J gene, V gene, clone size, CDR3 DNA, CDR3 protein. The D gene is left open where the match is weak. Size tells how often a clone was seen (once, few, many) or the class of an expanded clone, and some rows leave it out.

d_gene: NA
j_gene: TRBJ2-7
v_gene: TRBV5-1
abundance: NA
CDR3nt: TGCGCCAGCAGCTTGGACTCTTGGAACGAGCAGTACTTC
CDR3aa: CASSLDSWNEQYF

d_gene: TRBD1
j_gene: TRBJ2-1
v_gene: TRBV5-1
abundance: many
CDR3nt: TGCGCCAGCAGGTTTTTCGGGCGGCAGGGGGATGAGCAGTTCTTC
CDR3aa: CASRFFGRQGDEQFF

d_gene: NA
j_gene: TRBJ2-1
v_gene: TRBV20-1
abundance: NA
CDR3nt: TGCAGTGCTAGACTAGCGCACTACAATGAGCAGTTCTTC
CDR3aa: CSARLAHYNEQFF

d_gene: NA
j_gene: TRBJ2-1
v_gene: TRBV10-2
abundance: many
CDR3nt: TGCGCCAGCAGTGTAAATTACAATGAGCAGTTCTTC
CDR3aa: CASSVNYNEQFF

d_gene: NA
j_gene: TRBJ2-1
v_gene: TRBV4-3
abundance: few
CDR3nt: TGCGCCAGCAGCCAAGATACGGGTAATGAGCAGTTCTTC
CDR3aa: CASSQDTGNEQFF

d_gene: NA
j_gene: TRBJ2-1
v_gene: TRBV5-1
abundance: few
CDR3nt: TGCGCCAGCAGCTTGGAGGTTCAATACAATGAGCAGTTCTTC
CDR3aa: CASSLEVQYNEQFF

d_gene: NA
j_gene: TRBJ1-2
v_gene: TRBV6-5
abundance: NA
CDR3nt: TGTGCCAGCAGTTACCCGGGGTATGGCTACACCTTC
CDR3aa: CASSYPGYGYTF

d_gene: NA
j_gene: TRBJ2-7
v_gene: TRBV6-5
abundance: few
CDR3nt: TGTGCCAGCAGTTACTCCGGGGGACCCGAGCAGTACTTC
CDR3aa: CASSYSGGPEQYF

d_gene: NA
j_gene: TRBJ2-7
v_gene: TRBV5-1
abundance: NA
CDR3nt: TGCGCCAGCAGCTTGGCCGTAGGGTTTGGTTACGAGCAGTACTTC
CDR3aa: CASSLAVGFGYEQYF

d_gene: NA
j_gene: TRBJ1-2
v_gene: TRBV12-3/TRBV12-4
abundance: few
CDR3nt: TGTGCCAGCAGTTATGCGCCCGCGGGGGGCACCTATGGCTACACCTTC
CDR3aa: CASSYAPAGGTYGYTF

d_gene: NA
j_gene: TRBJ1-2
v_gene: TRBV14
abundance: NA
CDR3nt: TGTGCCAGCAGCCATAGCAGGGTGTTGAAACGCTACACCTTC
CDR3aa: CASSHSRVLKRYTF

d_gene: TRBD2
j_gene: TRBJ2-3
v_gene: TRBV7-2
abundance: NA
CDR3nt: TGTGCCAGCAGTCAGGCGGGGGGGCTCACAGATACGCAGTATTTT
CDR3aa: CASSQAGGLTDTQYF

d_gene: NA
j_gene: TRBJ2-2
v_gene: TRBV4-2
abundance: few
CDR3nt: TGTGCCAGCAGCCAAGGACTGATTAGGGAGCTGTTTTTT
CDR3aa: CASSQGLIRELFF

d_gene: TRBD2
j_gene: TRBJ2-7
v_gene: TRBV20-1
abundance: NA
CDR3nt: TGCAGTGCTTGGACTAGCGGGGACTACGAGCAGTACTTC
CDR3aa: CSAWTSGDYEQYF

d_gene: NA
j_gene: TRBJ2-5
v_gene: TRBV4-3
abundance: NA
CDR3nt: TGCGCCAGCAGCCACCTACGGGGGGAGACCCAGTACTTC
CDR3aa: CASSHLRGETQYF

d_gene: TRBD2
j_gene: TRBJ2-2
v_gene: TRBV12-3/TRBV12-4
abundance: NA
CDR3nt: TGTGCCAGCACCGCTGGGGGGGACACCGGGGAGCTGTTTTTT
CDR3aa: CASTAGGDTGELFF

d_gene: NA
j_gene: TRBJ2-1
v_gene: TRBV27
abundance: NA
CDR3nt: TGTGCCAGCAGTTTATTTTCGGGGGCCTCCTACAATGAGCAGTTCTTC
CDR3aa: CASSLFSGASYNEQFF

d_gene: NA
j_gene: TRBJ2-1
v_gene: TRBV4-3
abundance: few
CDR3nt: TGCGCCAGCAGCCAAGATCTGCTAGCGTACAATGAGCAGTTCTTC
CDR3aa: CASSQDLLAYNEQFF

d_gene: NA
j_gene: TRBJ2-3
v_gene: TRBV6-1
abundance: many
CDR3nt: TGTGCCACCGCTATCCGGGACTCCTGGGCCACAGATACGCAGTATTTT
CDR3aa: CATAIRDSWATDTQYF

d_gene: NA
j_gene: TRBJ2-7
v_gene: TRBV6-5
abundance: NA
CDR3nt: TGTGCCAGCAGTGGCCGGCGCCTTGGACTGAGCTCCTACGAGCAGTACTTC
CDR3aa: CASSGRRLGLSSYEQYF

d_gene: TRBD1
j_gene: TRBJ2-3
v_gene: TRBV4-2
abundance: few
CDR3nt: TGTGCCAGCAGCCAAGATCCGGGGACAGGGATTACAGATACGCAGTATTTT
CDR3aa: CASSQDPGTGITDTQYF

d_gene: NA
j_gene: TRBJ2-5
v_gene: TRBV11-1
abundance: once
CDR3nt: TGTGCCAGCATCGCCAGGGATGGGGAGACCCGGTACTTC
CDR3aa: CASIARDGETRYF

d_gene: NA
j_gene: TRBJ2-5
v_gene: TRBV7-8
abundance: NA
CDR3nt: TGTGCCAGCAGTCATCCGGGACAAAAAGAGACCCAGTACTTC
CDR3aa: CASSHPGQKETQYF

d_gene: NA
j_gene: TRBJ1-1
v_gene: TRBV5-6
abundance: NA
CDR3nt: TGTGCCAGCAGCGGACCGGGGACACAACGGACTGGAGCTTTCTTT
CDR3aa: CASSGPGTQRTGAFF

d_gene: NA
j_gene: TRBJ1-4
v_gene: TRBV24-1
abundance: NA
CDR3nt: TGTGCCACCAGTGATTTTCCAGACAGGCCAAATGAAAAACTGTTTTTT
CDR3aa: CATSDFPDRPNEKLFF

d_gene: NA
j_gene: TRBJ2-5
v_gene: TRBV14
abundance: many
CDR3nt: TGTGCCAGCAGCCAAGACCCCCCTGGGGTAGCCATAGTGGAGACCCAGTACTTC
CDR3aa: CASSQDPPGVAIVETQYF

d_gene: NA
j_gene: TRBJ2-5
v_gene: TRBV2
abundance: few
CDR3nt: TGTGCCAGCAGCGAATACGGCCGGGAGACCCAGTACTTC
CDR3aa: CASSEYGRETQYF

d_gene: NA
j_gene: TRBJ2-1
v_gene: TRBV3-1
abundance: NA
CDR3nt: TGTGCCAGCAGCCAAGGGGGGTTAGGGCTTAGCTCCTACAATGAGCAGTTCTTC
CDR3aa: CASSQGGLGLSSYNEQFF

d_gene: NA
j_gene: TRBJ2-2
v_gene: TRBV7-6
abundance: NA
CDR3nt: TGTGCCAGCAGCCCTGACAGCCGCACCGGGGAGCTGTTTTTT
CDR3aa: CASSPDSRTGELFF

d_gene: TRBD1
j_gene: TRBJ2-2
v_gene: TRBV5-1
abundance: few
CDR3nt: TGCGCCAGCAGCTTGGTTCGGACAGGGACCGGGGAGCTGTTTTTT
CDR3aa: CASSLVRTGTGELFF

d_gene: TRBD1
j_gene: TRBJ2-7
v_gene: TRBV9
abundance: few
CDR3nt: TGTGCCAGCAGCGTAGGGGGACAGGATGATTTGTACGAGCAGTACTTC
CDR3aa: CASSVGGQDDLYEQYF

d_gene: TRBD2
j_gene: TRBJ2-6
v_gene: TRBV6-2/TRBV6-3
abundance: NA
CDR3nt: TGTGCCAGCAGTGTCAGCGGGGGCGGAAACGTCCTGACTTTC
CDR3aa: CASSVSGGGNVLTF

d_gene: NA
j_gene: TRBJ1-5
v_gene: TRBV27
abundance: few
CDR3nt: TGTGCCAGTCATGCCGGGGGGGCCCAGCCCCAGCATTTT
CDR3aa: CASHAGGAQPQHF

d_gene: NA
j_gene: TRBJ1-3
v_gene: TRBV13
abundance: few
CDR3nt: TGTGCCAGCAGCCAGGGGTTTGGAAACACCATATATTTT
CDR3aa: CASSQGFGNTIYF

d_gene: TRBD1
j_gene: TRBJ2-3
v_gene: TRBV4-3
abundance: few
CDR3nt: TGCGCCAGCAGCCACGCCGGGACAGTATCCACAGATACGCAGTATTTT
CDR3aa: CASSHAGTVSTDTQYF

d_gene: NA
j_gene: TRBJ2-4
v_gene: TRBV20-1
abundance: few
CDR3nt: TGCAGTGCTAGAGACTACCTCCGGGTCGGGGCCAAAAACATTCAGTACTTC
CDR3aa: CSARDYLRVGAKNIQYF

d_gene: NA
j_gene: TRBJ2-1
v_gene: TRBV25-1
abundance: NA
CDR3nt: TGTGCCAGCAGTGTATCAGTCACGGGGTATGAGCAGTTCTTC
CDR3aa: CASSVSVTGYEQFF

d_gene: TRBD1
j_gene: TRBJ2-1
v_gene: TRBV27
abundance: few
CDR3nt: TGTGCCAGCCGGTGGACAGGGGGCTCCTACAATGAGCAGTTCTTC
CDR3aa: CASRWTGGSYNEQFF

d_gene: TRBD1
j_gene: TRBJ1-2
v_gene: TRBV7-9
abundance: once
CDR3nt: TGTGCCAGCAGCTCCGGACAGGGGGATGGCTACACCTTC
CDR3aa: CASSSGQGDGYTF

d_gene: TRBD1
j_gene: TRBJ2-3
v_gene: TRBV12-3/TRBV12-4
abundance: few
CDR3nt: TGTGCCAGCAGCCCCGACAGGGGGCTTGGTTCCACGCAGTATTTT
CDR3aa: CASSPDRGLGSTQYF

d_gene: NA
j_gene: TRBJ2-7
v_gene: TRBV7-9
abundance: NA
CDR3nt: TGTGCCAGCAGCCCAAGGGCCGCCCTCGGGGAGCAGTACTTC
CDR3aa: CASSPRAALGEQYF

d_gene: NA
j_gene: TRBJ2-3
v_gene: TRBV4-3
abundance: many
CDR3nt: TGCGCCAGCAGCCAAACGTTAGCAGGGGCCCCTATCACAGATACGCAGTATTTT
CDR3aa: CASSQTLAGAPITDTQYF

d_gene: NA
j_gene: TRBJ1-1
v_gene: TRBV4-2
abundance: many
CDR3nt: TGTGCCAGCAGCGAACATATGAACACTGAAGCTTTCTTT
CDR3aa: CASSEHMNTEAFF

d_gene: TRBD2
j_gene: TRBJ2-7
v_gene: TRBV19
abundance: few
CDR3nt: TGTGCCAGTAGTAGTCCGGGAGGGGAGCAGTACTTC
CDR3aa: CASSSPGGEQYF

d_gene: NA
j_gene: TRBJ1-1
v_gene: TRBV6-5
abundance: few
CDR3nt: TGTGCCAGCAGTTACTCTCCCCCTGGGGCCACTGAAGCTTTCTTT
CDR3aa: CASSYSPPGATEAFF

d_gene: TRBD1
j_gene: TRBJ2-7
v_gene: TRBV29-1
abundance: NA
CDR3nt: TGCAGCGCTTGGACAGGGAGTACCTACGAGCAGTACTTC
CDR3aa: CSAWTGSTYEQYF

d_gene: NA
j_gene: TRBJ1-6
v_gene: TRBV4-2
abundance: few
CDR3nt: TGTGCCAGCAGCCAAGGTTGGGACTCCAATTCACCCCTCCACTTT
CDR3aa: CASSQGWDSNSPLHF

d_gene: NA
j_gene: TRBJ2-3
v_gene: TRBV25-1
abundance: NA
CDR3nt: TGTGCCAGCGGCCCCCCAGGCCGAACAGATACGCAGTATTTT
CDR3aa: CASGPPGRTDTQYF

d_gene: NA
j_gene: TRBJ1-1
v_gene: TRBV6-5
abundance: NA
CDR3nt: NA
CDR3aa: CASSSSAMGNTEAFF

d_gene: TRBD2
j_gene: TRBJ2-3
v_gene: TRBV9
abundance: few
CDR3nt: TGTGCCAGCAGCTTATACGGACTAGCTACCACAGATACGCAGTATTTT
CDR3aa: CASSLYGLATTDTQYF

d_gene: NA
j_gene: TRBJ1-2
v_gene: TRBV7-9
abundance: NA
CDR3nt: TGTGCCAGCAGCCCCTCGGGGAACTATGGCTACACCTTC
CDR3aa: CASSPSGNYGYTF

d_gene: NA
j_gene: TRBJ2-7
v_gene: TRBV7-2
abundance: many
CDR3nt: TGTGCCAGCTCATGGGCTTACGAGCAGTACTTC
CDR3aa: CASSWAYEQYF

d_gene: NA
j_gene: TRBJ2-2
v_gene: TRBV29-1
abundance: few
CDR3nt: TGCAGCGTTGTCGGGCAGGGGGGCCCGAACACCGGGGAGCTGTTTTTT
CDR3aa: CSVVGQGGPNTGELFF

d_gene: NA
j_gene: TRBJ1-1
v_gene: TRBV10-3
abundance: few
CDR3nt: TGTGCCATCAGTGAGTCGAACCAGGCAGGGACTGAAGCTTTCTTT
CDR3aa: CAISESNQAGTEAFF

d_gene: TRBD1
j_gene: TRBJ1-2
v_gene: TRBV6-6
abundance: NA
CDR3nt: TGTGCCAGTCTTCAGTGGGACAGGAGGAACTATGGCTACACCTTC
CDR3aa: CASLQWDRRNYGYTF

d_gene: NA
j_gene: TRBJ2-5
v_gene: TRBV7-9
abundance: few
CDR3nt: TGTGCCAGCAGCTTAGCGATCGGGCCAGAAGAGACCCAGTACTTC
CDR3aa: CASSLAIGPEETQYF